This T cell receptor (beta chain) originates from a study of blood T cells in healthy people across ages. Study-level background: Template switching caught about one barcoded beta molecule for each two T cells.

V was trimmed by 6 bases and J by 8 bases, leaving 17 bases between them. Germline CDR1 is SEHNR and CDR2 is FQNEAQ (reference sequence). The CDR3 runs 15 residues. The study, taken as a whole, reports: It was held that diversity estimates obtained from one million T cells represented underestimates.

There are a few counts of this clonotype. Its matching antigen is unknown. For the second PCR, which ran for about 7 to 12 cycles, a sample-barcoded 5' primer and a J-beta primer mix were used. Unique molecular identifiers of 12 random nucleotides labeled each cDNA. A single record per CDR3 protein comes from TCRdb applying MiXCR to the 5' RACE reads. The data show 850,000 to 950,000 distinct CDR3 sequences, 29% seen once. This chain joins TRBV7-9 and TRBJ1-6; D gene uncertain. This receptor was obtained from a woman older than 75 in good health. Sequences were obtained from blood. CDR3: CASRLGSGGYSPLHF. CDR3 nucleotides: TGTGCCAGCAGACTAGGCTCGGGCGGCTATTCACCCCTCCACTTT.